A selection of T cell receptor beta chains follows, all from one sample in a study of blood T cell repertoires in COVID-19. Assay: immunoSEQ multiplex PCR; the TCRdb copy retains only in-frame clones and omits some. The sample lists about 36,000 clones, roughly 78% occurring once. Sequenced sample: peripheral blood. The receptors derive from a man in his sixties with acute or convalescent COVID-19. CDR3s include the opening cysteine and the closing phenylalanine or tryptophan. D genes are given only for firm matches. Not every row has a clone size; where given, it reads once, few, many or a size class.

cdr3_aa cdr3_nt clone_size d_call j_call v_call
CASSRYAGQGSFPYF TGTGCCAGCAGCCGATATGCGGGACAGGGGTCTTTTCCCTACTTC few TRBD1 TRBJ2-7 TRBV5-6
CAISEQTSGTGGVNEKLFF TGTGCCATCAGTGAGCAAACTTCCGGGACAGGGGGCGTTAATGAAAAACTGTTTTTT few TRBD1 TRBJ1-4 TRBV10-3
CASSADRTFPQHF TGTGCCAGCAGCGCCGACAGGACCTTTCCCCAGCATTTT few NA TRBJ1-5 TRBV6-6
CASSLVLQETQYF TGTGCCAGCAGTTTGGTACTACAAGAGACCCAGTACTTC NA NA TRBJ2-5 TRBV12-3/TRBV12-4
CASSRGTSSWGEQYF TGTGCCAGCAGCCGCGGGACTAGCTCTTGGGGGGAGCAGTACTTC NA TRBD2 TRBJ2-7 TRBV7-2
CASSRMTRHEQFF TGTGCCAGCAGCCGAATGACTAGACACGAGCAGTTCTTC NA NA TRBJ2-1 TRBV7-2
CASSSIWGGNYGYTF TGTGCCAGCAGCTCAATCTGGGGGGGGAACTATGGCTACACCTTC NA NA TRBJ1-2 TRBV5-4
CSAESNTEAFF TGCAGTGCCGAGTCGAACACTGAAGCTTTCTTT NA NA TRBJ1-1 TRBV20-1
CASSSGQGSTNTQYF TGTGCCAGCAGTTCTGGACAGGGGAGTACGAATACGCAGTATTTT NA TRBD1 TRBJ2-3 TRBV7-9
CATSDSGANEKLFF TGTGCCACCAGTGATTCAGGGGCTAATGAAAAACTGTTTTTT once NA TRBJ1-4 TRBV24-1
CASSSSPKPGQGSYGYTF TGTGCCAGCAGCTCGTCTCCGAAACCGGGACAGGGGTCTTATGGCTACACCTTC NA TRBD1 TRBJ1-2 TRBV5-4
CASSPGTGTSTQYF TGTGCCAGCAGTCCCGGGACAGGGACGTCGACGCAGTATTTT NA TRBD1 TRBJ2-3 TRBV6-4
CAWSDSPADEQYF TGTGCCTGGAGTGACTCCCCCGCGGACGAGCAGTACTTC NA NA TRBJ2-7 TRBV30
CASSTGLKPSYEQYF TGTGCCAGCAGCACGGGACTAAAGCCCTCCTACGAGCAGTACTTC NA TRBD2 TRBJ2-7 TRBV6-5
CASTSGTRPFSYEQYF TGTGCCAGCACCTCCGGGACAAGGCCGTTCTCCTACGAGCAGTACTTC NA NA TRBJ2-7 TRBV11-3
CASRPRSSYNEQFF TGTGCCAGCAGACCACGGAGCTCCTACAATGAGCAGTTCTTC NA NA TRBJ2-1 TRBV6-5
CASSPLPGEHEKLFF TGTGCCAGCTCACCACTCCCAGGGGAGCATGAAAAACTGTTTTTT NA NA TRBJ1-4 TRBV18
CASSSIGTGGATDTQYF TGTGCCAGCAGCTCGATAGGGACGGGAGGGGCCACAGATACGCAGTATTTT NA TRBD2 TRBJ2-3 TRBV11-2
CATRRPAGSGNEQFF TGTGCCACCAGGAGGCCAGCGGGATCGGGCAATGAGCAGTTCTTC NA TRBD2 TRBJ2-1 TRBV15
CASSNVGQLTGELFF TGTGCCAGCAGTAACGTTGGACAGCTCACCGGGGAGCTGTTTTTT NA NA TRBJ2-2 TRBV28
CASSAGQGPDTQYF TGTGCCAGCAGCGCGGGACAGGGGCCCGATACGCAGTATTTT NA TRBD1 TRBJ2-3 TRBV9
CASSASGQVVNYGYTF TGTGCCAGCAGTGCGTCGGGACAGGTCGTCAACTATGGCTACACCTTC NA TRBD1 TRBJ1-2 TRBV6-1
CASSQDRATSGRGDTGELFF TGTGCCAGCAGCCAAGATAGGGCGACTAGCGGGAGAGGTGACACCGGGGAGCTGTTTTTT once TRBD2 TRBJ2-2 TRBV4-2
CASSNAQGARPIYF TGTGCCAGCAGCAACGCTCAGGGGGCTCGTCCCATATATTTT NA TRBD1 TRBJ1-3 TRBV27
CASTNGGVSGYTF TGTGCCAGCACCAATGGGGGGGTATCGGGCTACACCTTC NA NA TRBJ1-2 TRBV6-5
CASSKGGAGANVLTF TGTGCCAGCAGTAAAGGGGGCGCTGGGGCCAACGTCCTGACTTTC NA TRBD1 TRBJ2-6 TRBV28
CASSYSGWQGTPSTEAFF TGTGCCAGCAGTTACTCTGGTTGGCAGGGAACTCCCTCCACTGAAGCTTTCTTT NA NA TRBJ1-1 TRBV6-2/TRBV6-3
CASSLARAGVGETQYF TGTGCCAGCAGCTTAGCGAGGGCGGGAGTCGGGGAGACCCAGTACTTC few TRBD2 TRBJ2-5 TRBV7-2
CASSIRQGNTGELFF TGTGCCAGCAGCATACGACAGGGCAACACCGGGGAGCTGTTTTTT NA TRBD1 TRBJ2-2 TRBV11-2
CASSQGGGHSYEQYF TGTGCCAGCAGCCAAGGGGGGGGGCACTCCTACGAGCAGTACTTC NA NA TRBJ2-7 TRBV3-1/TRBV3-2
CASRSGTDEQYF TGTGCAAGTCGCTCAGGGACAGACGAGCAGTACTTC NA NA TRBJ2-7 TRBV12-2
CASSQVSGQETQYF TGTGCCAGCAGCCAGGTTAGCGGCCAAGAGACCCAGTACTTC few NA TRBJ2-5 TRBV4-2
CASRTTLGQGLETQYF TGTGCCAGCAGAACGACCTTAGGACAGGGTCTTGAGACCCAGTACTTC NA TRBD1 TRBJ2-5 TRBV25-1
CASMSFDRASSYEQYF TGTGCCAGCATGTCCTTCGACAGAGCAAGCTCCTACGAGCAGTACTTC NA NA TRBJ2-7 TRBV27
CASSLDTGTGRETQYF TGTGCCAGCAGCTTGGACACCGGGACAGGCCGAGAGACCCAGTACTTC NA TRBD1 TRBJ2-5 TRBV5-6
CASSRSSGLSAEQYF TGTGCCAGCAGCCGATCTAGCGGGCTATCCGCCGAGCAGTACTTC many TRBD2 TRBJ2-7 TRBV7-9
CASTPGVAGETQYF TGTGCCAGTACCCCGGGAGTAGCGGGGGAGACCCAGTACTTC NA TRBD2 TRBJ2-5 TRBV19
CASSQGGEVTDTQYF TGCGCCAGCAGCCAAGGGGGGGAGGTGACAGATACGCAGTATTTT NA NA TRBJ2-3 TRBV4-3
CAWSRTRQGSSYEQYF TGTGCCTGGAGTCGAACAAGACAGGGAAGCTCCTACGAGCAGTACTTC NA TRBD1 TRBJ2-7 TRBV30
CASSPRGGNQPQHF TGTGCCAGCAGCCCGCGGGGAGGCAATCAGCCCCAGCATTTT NA NA TRBJ1-5 TRBV7-8
CASRVLAGTGELFF TGCGCCAGCAGAGTACTAGCGGGAACCGGGGAGCTGTTTTTT NA TRBD2 TRBJ2-2 TRBV5-1
CASSLDFGLAGGRETQYF TGTGCCAGCAGCTTAGATTTCGGACTAGCGGGAGGACGAGAGACCCAGTACTTC NA TRBD2 TRBJ2-5 TRBV11-3